This TCR beta chain comes out of a study of cytomegalovirus exposure and HLA in healthy donors. Trimming removed 6 bases from V and 0 bases from J, with 8 bases in between. This CDR3 region has 13 residues. The germline gives CDR1 MNHEY, CDR2 SVGAGI. Vbeta (60) and Jbeta (13) primers were used in the PCR. Sequencing was performed with immunoSEQ multiplex PCR; in TCRdb, only in-frame clones are kept and a portion is missing. Of about 210,000 clones listed, around 90% are singletons. The V call is TRBV6-5, the J call TRBJ1-1; D might be TRBD1 (5 bases). The source is a boy aged 2-15 years in good health and CMV-seronegative. The sequenced material came from PBMCs. The CDR3 DNA is TGTGCCAGCAGACGACAGTTGAACACTGAAGCTTTCTTT. Translated, it gives CASRRQLNTEAFF.